This TCR beta chain was sequenced in a study of T cell changes during pregnancy in multiple sclerosis. Per the germline V gene, CDR1 is SGHTA and CDR2 is FQGNSA. The CDR3 consists of 15 residues. V lost 6 bases and J 2 bases, leaving 16 bases between the germline ends. Profiled with immunoSEQ multiplex PCR; TCRdb holds only in-frame clones, not every one. Here the sample spans about 99,000 clones, roughly 92% being singletons. The sequence came from a female donor with multiple sclerosis, enrolled in a pregnancy study. The V and J genes are TRBV7-2 and TRBJ1-2; D remains ambiguous. Specimen: peripheral blood, collected after pregnancy. CDR3 DNA: TGTGCCAGCAGTCAGACACGTACCACAAACTATGGCTACACCTTC. Protein sequence: CASSQTRTTNYGYTF.